Following are 3 T cell receptor beta chains from one sample sequenced in a study of graft-versus-host responses after intestinal transplantation. Sequencing used immunoSEQ multiplex PCR; TCRdb keeps in-frame clones, though not all of them. The repertoire holds tens of thousands of clones, with approximately 94% as singletons. Which antigens these TCRs recognize remains unknown. Sample: unstimulated CD8+ T cells sorted from spleen or lymph node cells, taken before intestinal transplant. The source of these receptors is a human donor who received an intestinal transplant.

V usage is TRBV4-1 and J usage is TRBJ2-7; no firm D call. Germline lookup yields CDR1 MGHRA and CDR2 YSYEKL. This CDR3 has 14 residues. The V and J ends lost 1 base and 7 bases respectively, with 14 bases between them. Written as DNA, the CDR3 is TGCGCCAGCAGCCAAGCCGGCGGTTCGAGAGAGCAGTACTTC. It yields the protein CASSQAGGSREQYF.

The rearrangement joins TRBV19 to TRBJ2-1; possibly TRBD1 for D (6 bases). This CDR3 has 15 amino acids. V was trimmed by 5 bases and J by 7 bases, leaving 18 bases between them. From germline, CDR1 is LNHDA and CDR2 SQIVND (reference sequence). CDR3 region: CASSPVRDIRNEQFF. The DNA for the CDR3 is TGTGCCAGTAGTCCAGTTCGGGACATTCGGAATGAGCAGTTCTTC.

V and J are TRBV4-2 and TRBJ2-7, with D perhaps assigned TRBD1 or TRBD2 (5 bases each). Trimming left V 1 base short and J 6 bases short, with 13 bases between. The CDR3 length is 14 residues. The V gene's germline CDR1 is LGHNA and CDR2 YNFKEQ. CDR3 DNA sequence: TGTGCCAGCAGCCAAGGGACTCCTAGGGGCGAGCAGTACTTC. This translates into CASSQGTPRGEQYF.